Below, 26 T cell receptor beta chains from the same sample are listed, as sequenced in a study of type 1 regulatory T cells. TCRdb reanalysed the reads using MiXCR and keeps one entry per CDR3 protein. The sample consists of about 62,000 distinct CDR3 sequences, over 50% of them appearing once. Their target antigens are unknown. Material for sequencing was cultured non-Tr1 T cells, either the whole culture or a sorted T cell fraction (not recorded which). The receptors were gathered from a human donor in good health.

This clonotype was detected once. The chain couples TRBV11-3 to TRBJ1-1; D unclear. Trimming removed 5 bases at V and 1 base at J, with 14 bases between. Germline CDR1 reads SGHNT; CDR2 reads YENEEA. The CDR3 length is 15 residues. For the CDR3, the DNA is TGTGCCAGCAGCCCCCCCTACCCGAGGAACACTGAAGCTTTCTTT. The encoded protein is CASSPPYPRNTEAFF.

By proportion, this clonotype is medium-sized. V gene TRBV3-1 combines with J gene TRBJ2-7, with D possibly matching TRBD2 (6 bases). The CDR3 consists of 15 residues. V was pared by 1 base and J by 2 bases, with 12 bases between. Germline lookup yields CDR1 LGHDT and CDR2 YNNKEL (reference sequence). The CDR3 is CASSQGLAAAYEQYF. CDR3 nucleotides: TGTGCCAGCAGCCAAGGGTTAGCGGCGGCCTACGAGCAGTACTTC.

This clonotype was counted a few times. The chain has TRBV9 and TRBJ2-7, with 7 bases identical to TRBD2. J was trimmed by 3 bases and V by 0 bases; bases with no gene match: 9. Germline CDR1 and CDR2: SGDLS and YYNGEE. This CDR3 spans 16 amino acids. CDR3 sequence reads: CASSVDARGEFYEQYF. The CDR3, as DNA: TGTGCCAGCAGCGTAGATGCTCGGGGGGAATTCTACGAGCAGTACTTC.

The V and J genes are TRBV19 and TRBJ2-5; a possible D gene is TRBD1 (5 bases). Trimming removed 5 bases at V and 4 bases at J, with 17 bases between. The germline gives CDR1 LNHDA, CDR2 SQIVND (reference sequence). This CDR3 has 15 amino acids. The CDR3 sequence is CASSSLGSQGETQYF. In DNA, the CDR3 is TGTGCCAGTAGTTCCCTGGGGTCCCAGGGAGAGACCCAGTACTTC.

The gene calls are TRBV20-1 and TRBJ2-1, with D tentatively TRBD1 or TRBD2 (5 bases each). Germline assignment: CDR1 DFQATT and CDR2 SNEGSKA (reference sequence). The germline V and J ends were trimmed by 4 bases and 9 bases, with 19 bases remaining between them. The CDR3 is 14 residues long. The CDR3 coding sequence is TGCAGTGCTATTAAGCCGGGACCGCTGGTTGAGCAGTTCTTC. Protein: CSAIKPGPLVEQFF.

This chain links TRBV9 with TRBJ2-2, with 8 bases matching TRBD2. Germline CDR1 is SGDLS and CDR2 is YYNGEE. CDR3 length: 17 amino acids. V was pared by 5 bases and J by 5 bases, with 14 bases of the junction left unmatched. CDR3 amino acids: CASSTTSLGGRTGELFF. DNA of the CDR3: TGTGCCAGCAGTACGACTAGTTTGGGCGGGAGGACCGGGGAGCTGTTTTTT.

This chain connects TRBV11-1 to TRBJ2-5; 7 positions agree with TRBD1. The germline CDR1 and CDR2 sequences are SGHAT and FQDESV (reference sequence). This CDR3 region has 14 residues. V gave up 5 bases and J gave up 0 bases; unmatched junction bases: 3. Here the CDR3 reads CASSPGQDQETQYF. CDR3 nucleotides: TGTGCCAGCAGCCCCGGACAGGACCAAGAGACCCAGTACTTC.

This rearrangement joins TRBV12-3 or TRBV12-4 to TRBJ1-1; D is possibly TRBD1 (6 bases). The CDR3 contains 13 residues. V was trimmed by 8 bases and J by 5 bases, leaving 15 bases between them. The CDR3 DNA is TGTGCCAGCCGACTCTCAGGGGAAACTGAAGCTTTCTTT. Translation: CASRLSGETEAFF.

The genes are TRBV7-9 and TRBJ2-5; weak D call: TRBD1 (6 bases). The CDR3 sequence is 14 residues long. Trimming pared 1 base from V and 5 bases from J, leaving 11 bases between. CDR1 is SEHNR and CDR2 is FQNEAQ in the germline V gene (reference sequence). CDR3 region: CASSLVGAVETQYF. DNA for the CDR3: TGTGCCAGCAGCTTAGTGGGGGCCGTTGAGACCCAGTACTTC.

This clonotype has only a few counts. This sequence joins TRBV7-2 and TRBJ2-1, with 9 bases fitting TRBD2. Germline V gene lookup returns CDR1 SGHTA and CDR2 FQGNSA. The CDR3 totals 15 residues. V shed 7 bases and J 10 bases; nucleotides not matched to a gene: 14. CDR3 sequence (DNA): TGTGCCAGCACTACTGGGCGGGAGGGCCTTGGAGAGCAGTTCTTC. Translated, it gives CASTTGREGLGEQFF. The complete variable domain, with remaining parts taken from reference TRBV7-2 and TRBJ2-1, reads GAGVSQSPSNKVTEKGKDVELRCDPISGHTALYWYRQSLGQGLEFLIYFQGNSAPDKSGLPSDRFSAERTGGSVSTLTIQRTQQEDSAVYLCASTTGREGLGEQFFGPGTRLTVL.

The chain combines TRBV6-2 or TRBV6-3 with TRBJ1-3, with a possible D match to TRBD1 (5 bases). Between the trimmed V and J ends, which lost 5 bases and 1 base, there was a span of 9 bases. This CDR3 has 14 residues. Germline values: CDR1 MNHEY, CDR2 SVGEGT. The CDR3: CASSRQTSGNTIYF. The CDR3 DNA reads TGTGCCAGCAGTCGACAGACGTCTGGAAACACCATATATTTT.

The genes are TRBV2 and TRBJ2-3; D is ambiguous. There are 13 residues in the CDR3. Trimming cost V 7 bases and J 5 bases, with 13 bases left between them. The germline V gene has CDR1 SNHLY and CDR2 FYNNEI. The CDR3 reads CASILEQIDTQYF. CDR3 bases: TGTGCCAGCATTCTGGAACAGATAGATACGCAGTATTTT.

The CDR3 here is CASSFKFGVEEYF. As DNA, the CDR3 is TGTGCCAGCAGCTTCAAATTTGGGGTAGAGGAGTACTTC. This chain uses TRBV11-2 with TRBJ2-4, with D hard to call. Germline CDR1 reads SGHAT; CDR2 reads FQNNGV. The ends were cut back, 3 bases at V and 14 bases at J, with 17 bases in the middle. This CDR3 spans 13 amino acids.

The V gene is TRBV18, the J gene TRBJ2-7, with TRBD2 matching 14 bases. The germline V gene has CDR1 KGHSH and CDR2 LQKENI. The J segment lost 2 bases and the V segment lost 5 bases, leaving 8 bases of the junction unmatched. The CDR3 loop spans 17 amino acids. CDR3 in amino acids: CASSSGLAGGQAYEQYF. The DNA of the CDR3 is TGTGCCAGCTCAAGCGGACTAGCGGGAGGCCAGGCCTACGAGCAGTACTTC.

The chain couples TRBV7-9 to TRBJ2-1; D gene ambiguous. This CDR3 contains 11 residues. Germline assignment: CDR1 SEHNR and CDR2 FQNEAQ (reference sequence). V shed 0 bases and J shed 7 bases, with 1 base lying between them. CDR3 protein: CASSLANEQFF. CDR3 bases: TGTGCCAGCAGCTTAGCTAATGAGCAGTTCTTC. Variable domain in full (rest from reference TRBV7-9 and TRBJ2-1): DTGVSQNPRHKITKRGQNVTFRCDPISEHNRLYWYRQTLGQGPEFLTYFQNEAQLEKSRLLSDRFSAERPKGSFSTLEIQRTEQGDSAMYLCASSLANEQFFGPGTRLTVL.

The chain combines TRBV2 with TRBJ2-3, with TRBD2 identical over 7 bases. Germline V lookup: CDR1 SNHLY, CDR2 FYNNEI. Trimming at V came to 2 bases and at J to 0 bases, leaving 5 bases not matched to a gene. This CDR3 comprises 16 residues. CDR3 sequence: CASSEMASGSTDTQYF. CDR3 in DNA: TGTGCCAGCAGTGAAATGGCTAGCGGAAGCACAGATACGCAGTATTTT.

DNA of the CDR3: TGCAGTGCTAGAGATCAGGGCAGAAAGAACACTGAAGCTTTCTTT. Translation: CSARDQGRKNTEAFF. J is TRBJ1-1 and V is TRBV20-1, with D perhaps TRBD1 (5 bases). With 0 bases removed from V and 1 base from J, the gap between germline ends came to 12 bases. The length of the CDR3 is 15 residues. The germline gives CDR1 DFQATT, CDR2 SNEGSKA (reference sequence).

The gene calls are TRBV5-1 and TRBJ2-1, with 9 bases that match TRBD2. The CDR3 spans 17 residues. V shed 1 base and J 4 bases; nucleotides not matched to a gene: 9. Germline V gene lookup returns CDR1 SGHRS and CDR2 YFSETQ. CDR3 nucleotides: TGCGCCAGCAGCTTGTTTACGCTAGCGGGATCTTACAATGAGCAGTTCTTC. It codes for CASSLFTLAGSYNEQFF.

The chain joins TRBV10-3 to TRBJ2-6; TRBD1 matches 10 bases. The V gene's germline CDR1 is ENHRY and CDR2 SYGVKD. CDR3 length: 19 residues. The junction had 12 bases not matched to a gene; V was cut back by 4 bases and J by 3 bases. CDR3 in amino acids: CAISVGRQGALGGANVLTF. In DNA, the CDR3 is TGTGCCATCAGTGTGGGTCGACAGGGGGCTTTGGGTGGGGCCAACGTCCTGACTTTC.

The V call is TRBV7-2, the J call TRBJ2-7, with D uncertain. CDR1 and CDR2 from the germline V gene are SGHTA and FQGNSA. This CDR3 is built from 13 residues. The V end was cut by 0 bases, the J end by 6 bases, with 9 bases between. Written as DNA, the CDR3 is TGTGCCAGCAGCTTAGCATCGAACTTCGAGCAGTACTTC. Its protein product is CASSLASNFEQYF.

There are a few counts of this clonotype. The chain combines TRBV20-1 with TRBJ1-2; 8 positions agree with TRBD1. This CDR3 contains 14 residues. V lost 3 bases, J lost 5 bases, and 8 bases stayed unmatched. The germline V gene encodes CDR1 DFQATT and CDR2 SNEGSKA (reference sequence). The CDR3 reads CSASAQGDQYGYTF. As DNA, the CDR3 is TGCAGTGCTAGCGCACAGGGGGATCAATATGGCTACACCTTC.

The V call is TRBV20-1, the J call TRBJ2-2; D gene uncertain. The CDR3 extends over 13 amino acids. CDR1 and CDR2 (germline): DFQATT, SNEGSKA (reference sequence). The CDR3 sequence: CSVTRPNTGELFF. DNA for the CDR3: TGCAGCGTGACACGGCCAAACACCGGGGAGCTGTTTTTT.

Ten or more counts support this clonotype. The CDR3 DNA reads TGTGCCAGCAGCTTCGGCGGGAGCACCTACAATGAGCAGTTCTTC. Its protein is CASSFGGSTYNEQFF. The V gene is TRBV5-4, the J gene TRBJ2-1; TRBD2 agrees at 7 bases. Germline CDR1 reads SGHNT; CDR2 reads YYREEE (reference sequence). There are 15 residues in the CDR3. V dropped 2 bases and J dropped 2; count of bases not matched to a gene: 4.

The V and J genes are TRBV7-2 and TRBJ1-4; no clear D. CDR3 length equals 15 residues. Trimming took 2 bases from V and 0 from J, leaving 7 bases between them. Germline V gives CDR1 SGHTA, CDR2 FQGNSA. CDR3 region: CASSLSGSTNEKLFF. The CDR3 DNA reads TGTGCCAGCAGCTTATCCGGCTCAACTAATGAAAAACTGTTTTTT.

The chain uses TRBV7-2 and TRBJ2-3; D is unresolved. The V gene lost 3 bases and the J gene lost 0 bases, with 7 bases spanning the gap. Germline V CDR1 and CDR2: SGHTA, FQGNSA. The CDR3 consists of 14 residues. The CDR3 sequence is CASSFMPSTDTQYF. As DNA, the CDR3 is TGTGCCAGCAGCTTTATGCCTAGCACAGATACGCAGTATTTT.

V and J are TRBV7-3 and TRBJ2-2, with a possible D match to TRBD1 (5 bases). Germline CDR1 reads SGHTA; CDR2 reads FQGTGA. This CDR3 comprises 16 residues. The V gene lost 5 bases and the J gene lost 5 bases, with 18 bases spanning the gap. The CDR3 protein is CASSPRADRLTGELFF. DNA for the CDR3: TGTGCCAGCAGCCCCCGGGCCGACAGATTGACCGGGGAGCTGTTTTTT.